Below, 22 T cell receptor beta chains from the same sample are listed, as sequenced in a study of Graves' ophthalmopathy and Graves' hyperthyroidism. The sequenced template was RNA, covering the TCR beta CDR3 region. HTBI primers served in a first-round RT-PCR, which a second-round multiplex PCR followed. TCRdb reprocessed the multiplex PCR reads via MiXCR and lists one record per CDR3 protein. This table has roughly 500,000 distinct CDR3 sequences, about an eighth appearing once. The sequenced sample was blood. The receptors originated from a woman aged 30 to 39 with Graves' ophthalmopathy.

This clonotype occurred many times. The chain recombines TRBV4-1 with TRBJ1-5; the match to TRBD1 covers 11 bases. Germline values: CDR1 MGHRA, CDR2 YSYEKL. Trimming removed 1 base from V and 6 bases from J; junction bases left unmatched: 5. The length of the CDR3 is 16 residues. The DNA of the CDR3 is TGCGCCAGCAGCCAAGGCGGGGGACAGGGGGGTCAGCCCCAGCATTTT. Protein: CASSQGGGQGGQPQHF.

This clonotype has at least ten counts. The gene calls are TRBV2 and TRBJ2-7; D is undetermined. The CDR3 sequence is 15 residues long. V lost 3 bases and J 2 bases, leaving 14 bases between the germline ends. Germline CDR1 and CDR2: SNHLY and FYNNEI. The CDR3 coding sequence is TGTGCCAGCAGTGATGCGAGCGCCTCCACCTACGAGCAGTACTTC. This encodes CASSDASASTYEQYF.

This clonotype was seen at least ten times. CDR3 DNA sequence: TGTGCCAGCAGTTTAGGGGGGGGGTTCTCCAAAAACATTCAGTACTTC. This translates into CASSLGGGFSKNIQYF. This chain joins TRBV28 and TRBJ2-4, with 7 bases identical to TRBD2. Trimming took 2 bases from V and 2 from J; bases not matched to a gene: 6. The CDR3 totals 16 residues. CDR1 is MDHEN, CDR2 SYDVKM, per germline.

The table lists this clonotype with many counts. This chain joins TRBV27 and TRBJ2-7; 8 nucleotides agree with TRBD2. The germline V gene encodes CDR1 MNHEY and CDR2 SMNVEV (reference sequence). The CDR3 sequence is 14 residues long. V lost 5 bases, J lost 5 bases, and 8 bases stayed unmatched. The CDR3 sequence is CASSPGGGRNEQYF. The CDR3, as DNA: TGTGCCAGCAGTCCTGGCGGGGGGCGAAACGAGCAGTACTTC.

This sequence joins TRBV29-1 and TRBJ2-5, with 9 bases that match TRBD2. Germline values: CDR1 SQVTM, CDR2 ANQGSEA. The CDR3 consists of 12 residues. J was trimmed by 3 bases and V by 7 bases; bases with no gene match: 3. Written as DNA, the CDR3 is TGCAGCGCCTGGACTAGCGAAGAGACCCAGTACTTC. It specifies CSAWTSEETQYF. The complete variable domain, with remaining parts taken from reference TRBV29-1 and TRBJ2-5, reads SAVISQKPSRDICQRGTSLTIQCQVDSQVTMMFWYRQQPGQSLTLIATANQGSEATYESGFVIDKFPISRPNLTFSTLTVSNMSPEDSSIYLCSAWTSEETQYFGPGTRLLVL.

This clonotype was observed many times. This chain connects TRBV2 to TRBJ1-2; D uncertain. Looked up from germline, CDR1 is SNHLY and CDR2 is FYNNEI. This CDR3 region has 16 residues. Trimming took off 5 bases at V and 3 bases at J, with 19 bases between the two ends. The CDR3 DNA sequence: TGTGCCAGCAGTCCAAAGGTCCGGGAGGTGGACTATGGCTACACCTTC. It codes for CASSPKVREVDYGYTF. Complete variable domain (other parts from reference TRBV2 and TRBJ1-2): EPEVTQTPSHQVTQMGQEVILRCVPISNHLYFYWYRQILGQKVEFLVSFYNNEISEKSEIFDDQFSVERPDGSNFTLKIRSTKLEDSAMYFCASSPKVREVDYGYTFGSGTRLTVV.

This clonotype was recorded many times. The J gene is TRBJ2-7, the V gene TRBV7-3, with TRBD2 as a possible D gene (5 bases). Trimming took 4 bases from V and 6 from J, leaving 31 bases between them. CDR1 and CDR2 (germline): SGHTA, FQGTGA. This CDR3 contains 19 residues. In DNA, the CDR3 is TGTGCCAGCAGCTCCCACGCGCCCCCCCAGCGCGCGGCCAGCGGCGAGCAGTACTTC. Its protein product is CASSSHAPPQRAASGEQYF.

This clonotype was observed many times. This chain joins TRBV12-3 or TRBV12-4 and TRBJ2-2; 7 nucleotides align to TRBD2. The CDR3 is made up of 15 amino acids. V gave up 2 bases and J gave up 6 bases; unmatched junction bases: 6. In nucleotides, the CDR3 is TGTGCCAGCAGTTTACGCCTAGCGGTTCCCGGGGAGCTGTTTTTT. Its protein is CASSLRLAVPGELFF.

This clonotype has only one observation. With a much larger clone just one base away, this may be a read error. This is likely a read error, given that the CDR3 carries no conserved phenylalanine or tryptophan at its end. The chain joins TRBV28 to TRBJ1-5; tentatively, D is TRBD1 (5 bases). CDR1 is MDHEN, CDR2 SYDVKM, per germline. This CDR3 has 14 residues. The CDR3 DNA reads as TGTGCCTGCAGTCGACAGTATAGCAATCAGCCCCAGCATTTG. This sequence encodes CACSRQYSNQPQHL.

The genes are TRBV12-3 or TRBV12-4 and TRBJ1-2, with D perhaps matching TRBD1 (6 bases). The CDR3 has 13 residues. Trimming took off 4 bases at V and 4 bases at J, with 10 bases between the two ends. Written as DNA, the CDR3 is TGTGCCAGCAGTTCGGGGGCCCTCTATGGCTACACCTTC. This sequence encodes CASSSGALYGYTF.

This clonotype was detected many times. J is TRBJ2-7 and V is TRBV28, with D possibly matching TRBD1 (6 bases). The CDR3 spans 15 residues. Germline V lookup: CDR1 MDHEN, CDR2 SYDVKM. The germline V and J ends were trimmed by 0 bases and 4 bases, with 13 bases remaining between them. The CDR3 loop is CASSLWAQGTYEQYF. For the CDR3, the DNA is TGTGCCAGCAGTTTATGGGCCCAGGGGACGTACGAGCAGTACTTC. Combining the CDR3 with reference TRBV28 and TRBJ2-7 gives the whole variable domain DVKVTQSSRYLVKRTGEKVFLECVQDMDHENMFWYRQDPGLGLRLIYFSYDVKMKEKGDIPEGYSVSREKKERFSLILESASTNQTSMYLCASSLWAQGTYEQYFGPGTRLTVT.

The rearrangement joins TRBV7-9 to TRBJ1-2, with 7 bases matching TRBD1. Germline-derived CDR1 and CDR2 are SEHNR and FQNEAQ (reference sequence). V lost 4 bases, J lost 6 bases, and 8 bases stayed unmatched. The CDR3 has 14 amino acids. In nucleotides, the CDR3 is TGTGCCAGCAGCTCACCGGGACAGCCTCATGGCTACACCTTC. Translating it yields CASSSPGQPHGYTF.

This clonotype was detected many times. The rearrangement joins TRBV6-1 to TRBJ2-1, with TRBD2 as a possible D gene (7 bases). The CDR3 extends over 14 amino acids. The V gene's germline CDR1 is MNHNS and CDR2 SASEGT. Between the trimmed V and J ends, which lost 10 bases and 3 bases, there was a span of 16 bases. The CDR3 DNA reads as TGTGCCATTGGGGGGGCTGAAGGCTACAATGAGCAGTTCTTC. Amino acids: CAIGGAEGYNEQFF.

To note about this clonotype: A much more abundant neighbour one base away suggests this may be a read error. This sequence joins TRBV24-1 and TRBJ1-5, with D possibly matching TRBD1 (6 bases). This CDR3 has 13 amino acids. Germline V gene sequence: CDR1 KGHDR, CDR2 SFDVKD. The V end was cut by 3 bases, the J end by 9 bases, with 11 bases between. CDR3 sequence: CATSDVLTGPQHF. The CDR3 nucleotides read TGTGCCACCAGTGATGTCTTGACAGGGCCCCAGCATTTT.

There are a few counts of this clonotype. The CDR3 sequence is CAWRPRGTSGRSIQYF. The CDR3 DNA sequence: TGTGCCTGGAGGCCCCGCGGAACTAGCGGGAGGAGCATTCAGTACTTC. The chain links TRBV30 to TRBJ2-4, with 12 bases matching TRBD2. The V and J ends lost 3 bases and 9 bases, in that order; junction bases with no gene match: 12. CDR3 size: 16 residues. Germline V CDR1 and CDR2: GTSNPN, SVGIG (reference sequence).

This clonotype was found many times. The CDR3 sequence is CAWSRQFTGELFF. CDR3 in DNA: TGTGCCTGGAGTAGGCAGTTCACCGGGGAGCTGTTTTTT. V usage is TRBV30 and J usage is TRBJ2-2; D remains ambiguous. The CDR3 loop spans 13 amino acids. Trimming took 2 bases from V and 4 from J, leaving 8 bases between them. Looked up from germline, CDR1 is GTSNPN and CDR2 is SVGIG (reference sequence).

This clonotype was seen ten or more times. The DNA of the CDR3 is TGTGCCAGCAGTCCGGACAGGGAAAAGACCCAGTACTTC. It codes for CASSPDREKTQYF. The chain carries TRBV12-3 or TRBV12-4 and TRBJ2-5, with 8 bases matching TRBD1. V trimming: 5 bases; J trimming: 6 bases; junction bases outside the gene matches: 5. The CDR3 runs to 13 residues.

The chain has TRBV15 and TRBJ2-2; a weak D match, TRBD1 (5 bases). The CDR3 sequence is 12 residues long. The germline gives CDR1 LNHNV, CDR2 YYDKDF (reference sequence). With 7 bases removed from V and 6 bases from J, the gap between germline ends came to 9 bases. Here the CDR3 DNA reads TGTGCCACCATCAGGGATTCCGGGGAGCTGTTTTTT. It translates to CATIRDSGELFF.

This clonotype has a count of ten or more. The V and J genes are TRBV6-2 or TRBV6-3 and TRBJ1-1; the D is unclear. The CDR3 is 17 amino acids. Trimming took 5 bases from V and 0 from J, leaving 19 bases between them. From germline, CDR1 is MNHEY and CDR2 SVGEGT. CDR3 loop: CASSHRNGDLLNTEAFF. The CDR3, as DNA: TGTGCCAGCAGTCACCGCAATGGGGATTTGCTGAACACTGAAGCTTTCTTT.

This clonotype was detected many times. The CDR3 here is CASRRRGPTYEQYF. In DNA form, the CDR3 reads TGTGCCAGCAGACGGCGGGGACCTACCTACGAGCAGTACTTC. V gene TRBV25-1 combines with J gene TRBJ2-7; D perhaps matches TRBD2 (6 bases). Germline V gene sequence: CDR1 MGHDK, CDR2 SYGVNS. The V and J ends lost 6 bases and 2 bases respectively, with 14 bases between them. The CDR3 totals 14 residues.

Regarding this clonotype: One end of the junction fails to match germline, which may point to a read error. The CDR3 DNA sequence: TGCAGCGTTGTGGGGACAGGGGTGACCGCGAACATTAAGTACTTC. Amino acid sequence: CSVVGTGVTANIKYF. The V and J genes are TRBV29-1 and TRBJ2-4, with TRBD1 matching 10 bases. The CDR3 spans 15 residues. Germline CDR1 and CDR2: SQVTM and ANQGSEA. Filled out from reference TRBV29-1 and TRBJ2-4, the complete variable domain reads SAVISQKPSRDICQRGTSLTIQCQVDSQVTMMFWYRQQPGQSLTLIATANQGSEATYESGFVIDKFPISRPNLTFSTLTVSNMSPEDSSIYLCSVVGTGVTANIKYFGAGTRLSVL.

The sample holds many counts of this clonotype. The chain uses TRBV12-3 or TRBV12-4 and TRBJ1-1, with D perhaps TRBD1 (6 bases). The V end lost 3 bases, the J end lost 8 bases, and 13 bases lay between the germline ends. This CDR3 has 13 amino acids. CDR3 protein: CASSFRTAREAFF. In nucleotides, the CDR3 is TGTGCCAGCAGTTTCCGGACAGCCAGGGAAGCTTTCTTT.